The T cell receptor (beta chain) under discussion was sequenced for a study of OX40 agonist ivuxolimab in advanced cancers. V trimming: 8 bases; J trimming: 3 bases; junction bases outside the gene matches: 10. Looked up from germline, CDR1 is MNHEY and CDR2 is SVGAGI. The CDR3 covers 14 residues. Generated by immunoSEQ multiplex PCR, the TCRdb table keeps only in-frame clones and is missing some. This table holds about 33,000 clones, about three quarters found once. The rearrangement joins TRBV6-5 to TRBJ2-7; 7 bases fit TRBD1. The material was CD4+ or CD8+ T cells sorted from blood, obtained in a trial of the OX40 agonist ivuxolimab. The TCR sequence derives from an adult with an advanced solid tumor such as melanoma, head and neck, liver or kidney cancer. CDR3 nucleotide sequence: TGTGCCAGCGGCCTACAGGGGAGAGGCTACGAGCAGTACTTC. Translating it yields CASGLQGRGYEQYF.